What follows describes a single T cell receptor (beta chain). Its antigen is not identified. There were at least 5.5 micrograms of total RNA extracted from every sample. Primers used in a second PCR of about 7 to 12 cycles were a sample-barcoded 5' primer and a J-beta primer mix. In TCRdb, the 5' RACE reads were re-called with MiXCR into one record per CDR3 protein. The sample records about 1,500,000 distinct CDR3 sequences, 42% being singletons. The ends lost 3 bases at V and 1 base at J; junction bases unmatched: 7. The germline CDR1 and CDR2 sequences are KGHSH and LQKENI. There are 16 residues in the CDR3. The source of the sample is a study of blood T cells in healthy people across ages. The study's findings and limits: A roughly linear age-dependent decrease characterized TCR beta diversity per million T cells. Researchers deemed the diversity estimates from one million T cells underestimates.

The V and J genes are TRBV18 and TRBJ2-7; 9 bases map to TRBD1. The receptor was isolated from a woman aged 18 to 35 in good health. Sequenced material: blood. CDR3 sequence (DNA): TGTGCCAGCTCACCGTCTCCGGGACAGGGTTCCTACGAGCAGTACTTC. Amino acid sequence: CASSPSPGQGSYEQYF.